What follows are 15 T cell receptor beta chains derived from one specimen sequenced in a study of Tregs in tolerant kidney transplant recipients. Related graft donors supplied nonmyeloablative bone marrow transplants, and mixed chimerism was transient. Data came from immunoSEQ multiplex PCR; TCRdb stores just in-frame clones and leaves some out. The profile covers 20,000 to 25,000 clones, with over 75% appearing a single time and about a quarter taken by the ten largest. Specimen: CD8+ T cells from blood (PBMCs), collected 6 months after the transplant. The receptors originated from a human patient who received a combined kidney and bone marrow transplant. Some T cells may arise from the graft donor.

The chain couples TRBV11-2 to TRBJ2-7; D is undetermined. CDR3 length: 12 amino acids. CDR1 is SGHAT, CDR2 FQNNGV, per germline. Trimming cost V 5 bases and J 7 bases, with 12 bases left between them. The CDR3 sequence: CASSLFAWEQYF. DNA of the CDR3: TGTGCCAGCAGCCTATTCGCATGGGAGCAGTACTTC.

The chain couples TRBV11-2 to TRBJ2-7, with 13 nucleotides matching TRBD2. Germline V lookup: CDR1 SGHAT, CDR2 FQNNGV. J lost 6 bases, V lost 5 bases, and 7 bases had no gene match. The CDR3 spans 15 residues. The CDR3: CASSPPGLAGAEQYF. As DNA, the CDR3 is TGTGCCAGCAGCCCCCCCGGACTAGCGGGAGCCGAGCAGTACTTC.

This chain connects TRBV9 to TRBJ2-7; 8 bases line up with TRBD1. CDR1 and CDR2 (germline): SGDLS, YYNGEE. V gave up 4 bases and J gave up 3 bases; unmatched junction bases: 6. The CDR3 contains 14 residues. CDR3 nucleotides: TGTGCCAGCAGCCCAACAGGGGGACTCTACGAGCAGTACTTC. The encoded protein is CASSPTGGLYEQYF.

This clone occurred once. This sequence joins TRBV7-3 and TRBJ2-7; tentatively, D is TRBD1 (5 bases). V was clipped by 5 bases and J by 4 bases, with 15 bases between them. CDR1 and CDR2 from the germline V gene are SGHTA and FQGTGA. CDR3 length: 14 amino acids. This chain's CDR3 is CASSPQGGAYEQYF. The CDR3 DNA is TGTGCCAGCAGCCCGCAGGGTGGGGCTTACGAGCAGTACTTC.

The rearrangement uses TRBV25-1 and TRBJ2-3; 7 nucleotides match TRBD1. Germline loops: CDR1 MGHDK, CDR2 SYGVNS. Unmatched junction bases numbered 10, after V lost 4 bases and J lost 3 bases. The CDR3 loop spans 16 amino acids. CDR3 region: CASSGDREDGTDTQYF. The CDR3, as DNA: TGTGCCAGCAGTGGCGACAGGGAAGATGGAACAGATACGCAGTATTTT.

As to this clone: The junction shows a germline mismatch at one end, possibly a read error. Within the sample, other DNA sequences also encode this same CDR3. The chain recombines TRBV4-1 with TRBJ1-6; maybe TRBD1 (6 bases). In germline, CDR1 is MGHRA, CDR2 YSYEKL. CDR3 length: 16 amino acids. CDR3: CASTHGRGGNNSPLHF. The CDR3 region has the DNA TGCGCCAGCACCCACGGTCGGGGGGGCAATAATTCCCCCCTCCACTTT.

The chain is built from TRBV4-1 and TRBJ2-1; D is uncertain. Between the trimmed V and J ends, which lost 1 base and 3 bases, there was a span of 7 bases. The CDR3 covers 14 residues. Germline-derived CDR1 and CDR2 are MGHRA and YSYEKL. In DNA form, the CDR3 reads TGCGCCAGCAGCCAAGCAGTAATCTACAATGAGCAGTTCTTC. Protein sequence: CASSQAVIYNEQFF.

The gene calls are TRBV2 and TRBJ2-3; perhaps TRBD2 as D (6 bases). The germline CDR1 and CDR2 sequences are SNHLY and FYNNEI. The CDR3 contains 15 residues. V was clipped by 3 bases and J by 2 bases, with 12 bases between them. The CDR3 region is CASSDGGLHTDTQYF. In nucleotides, the CDR3 is TGTGCCAGCAGTGACGGGGGACTCCACACAGATACGCAGTATTTT.

In its sample, this clone was seen a few times. A read error may produce the germline difference seen at one junction end. The chain employs TRBV5-5 and TRBJ1-6; 8 bases align to TRBD1. This CDR3 spans 15 amino acids. Germline values: CDR1 SGHKS, CDR2 YYEKEE (reference sequence). The CDR3 loop reads CASSRETGVDSPLHF. Here the CDR3 DNA reads TGCGCCAGCAGCCGGGAGACAGGGGTAGATTCACCCCTCCACTTT.

The genes are TRBV4-3 and TRBJ2-2; possibly TRBD1 for D (6 bases). CDR3 length equals 16 residues. V gave up 0 bases and J gave up 7 bases, with 15 bases separating them. Germline V gene data show CDR1 as LGHNA and CDR2 as YSLEER. The CDR3 loop is CASSQDRLRTVGELFF. Here the CDR3 DNA reads TGCGCCAGCAGCCAAGACCGGTTGAGGACAGTCGGGGAGCTGTTTTTT.

This clone was recorded once. The chain uses TRBV30 and TRBJ2-7; 8 positions match TRBD1. There are 11 residues in the CDR3. Germline V gene sequence: CDR1 GTSNPN, CDR2 SVGIG (reference sequence). V dropped 2 bases and J dropped 9; count of bases not matched to a gene: 3. CDR3 sequence (DNA): TGTGCCTGGAGTCCCGGGACAGGGCAGTACTTC. Residues: CAWSPGTGQYF.

The chain is built from TRBV9 and TRBJ2-7; D is perhaps TRBD2 (5 bases). Deletions cut 0 bases from V and 0 bases from J, with 13 bases between. CDR3 length: 16 residues. The V gene's germline CDR1 is SGDLS and CDR2 YYNGEE. Here the CDR3 DNA reads TGTGCCAGCAGCGTAGCTGGGAGTGAGGCCTCCTACGAGCAGTACTTC. This translates into CASSVAGSEASYEQYF. Filled out from reference TRBV9 and TRBJ2-7, the complete variable domain reads DSGVTQTPKHLITATGQRVTLRCSPRSGDLSVYWYQQSLDQGLQFLIQYYNGEERAKGNILERFSAQQFPDLHSELNLSSLELGDSALYFCASSVAGSEASYEQYFGPGTRLTVT.

The J gene is TRBJ2-3, the V gene TRBV7-3; 9 bases are a match to TRBD2. V was pared by 5 bases and J by 4 bases, with 7 bases of the junction left unmatched. Germline-derived CDR1 and CDR2 are SGHTA and FQGTGA. The CDR3 has 15 amino acids. DNA of the CDR3: TGTGCCAGCAGCCCGGGACTAGCACCCCCAGATACGCAGTATTTT. Its protein is CASSPGLAPPDTQYF.

This chain uses TRBV5-8 with TRBJ2-1; 10 bases fit TRBD2. The CDR3 runs 16 residues. CDR1 SGHTS and CDR2 YDEGEE come from the germline V gene. V shed 2 bases, J shed 2 bases, and the junction held 4 bases outside the gene matches. The CDR3 is CASSFYSGGTYNEQFF. CDR3 DNA sequence: TGTGCCAGCAGCTTTTATAGCGGGGGGACCTACAATGAGCAGTTCTTC. The whole variable domain, filled in from reference TRBV5-8 and TRBJ2-1, reads EAGVTQSPTHLIKTRGQQATLRCSPISGHTSVYWYQQALGLGLQFLLWYDEGEERNRGNFPPRFSGRQFPNYSSELNVNALELEDSALYLCASSFYSGGTYNEQFFGPGTRLTVL.

The chain joins TRBV30 to TRBJ1-1; a possible D gene is TRBD1 (5 bases). This CDR3 spans 13 amino acids. Germline V gene data show CDR1 as GTSNPN and CDR2 as SVGIG (reference sequence). V was pared by 4 bases and J by 5 bases, with 14 bases between. The CDR3 sequence is CAWTFGGGTEAFF. Here the CDR3 DNA reads TGTGCCTGGACCTTCGGGGGAGGTACTGAAGCTTTCTTT.